The 15 T cell receptor beta chains in this list originate from one sample, sequenced in a study of shared clonotypes between healthy human individuals. Sequenced by immunoSEQ multiplex PCR; TCRdb stores in-frame clones only, minus some. The sample contains over 2,000,000 clones, about 93% of which appear only once. Cells designated naive CD8 were CD45RO-negative and were positively selected for CCR7, with terminally differentiated effector memory CD45RA+ cells excluded. Sequences were obtained from naive CD8+ T cells from PBMCs. These receptors came from a man between 18 and 29 years old in good health. Some clones in this sample may be carry-over from other donors' samples.

The chain is built from TRBV13 and TRBJ2-2; TRBD1 is a possible D gene (5 bases). Germline V lookup: CDR1 PRHDT, CDR2 FYEKMQ (reference sequence). This CDR3 is 14 amino acids long. V lost 2 bases, J lost 3 bases, and 7 bases lay in between. Here the CDR3 reads CASSLRQHTGELFF. The CDR3 bases are TGTGCCAGCAGCTTACGACAGCACACCGGGGAGCTGTTTTTT.

CDR3 sequence: CASSMRPGGEGYTF. The CDR3 DNA sequence: TGTGCCAGCAGCATGCGGCCGGGTGGCGAGGGCTACACCTTC. The chain recombines TRBV11-2 with TRBJ1-2, with D hard to call. Looked up from germline, CDR1 is SGHAT and CDR2 is FQNNGV. V was cut by 5 bases and J by 8 bases, with 18 bases left in between. CDR3 length: 14 residues.

This clone appeared a single time. The rearrangement joins TRBV9 to TRBJ2-1; weak D call: TRBD2 (6 bases). CDR3 length equals 16 residues. V was cut by 4 bases and J by 5 bases, with 19 bases left in between. The germline CDR1 and CDR2 sequences are SGDLS and YYNGEE. Here the CDR3 reads CASSPLRDLSNNEQFF. DNA for the CDR3: TGTGCCAGCAGCCCCCTGCGGGATTTGAGTAACAATGAGCAGTTCTTC.

The chain is built from TRBV5-4 and TRBJ2-3; no clear D gene. V lost 5 bases and J 2 bases, leaving 18 bases between the germline ends. Looked up from germline, CDR1 is SGHNT and CDR2 is YYREEE (reference sequence). This CDR3 contains 16 residues. The CDR3 loop is CASRRDRDHPTDTQYF. The CDR3, as DNA: TGTGCCAGCAGGCGTGATCGCGACCACCCCACAGATACGCAGTATTTT.

V usage is TRBV29-1 and J usage is TRBJ1-1; D is ambiguous. This CDR3 is built from 13 residues. Germline CDR1 reads SQVTM; CDR2 reads ANQGSEA. The V and J ends lost 3 bases and 5 bases respectively, with 13 bases between them. This CDR3 reads CSVDFAPGTEAFF. In DNA form, the CDR3 reads TGCAGCGTTGATTTCGCTCCGGGGACTGAAGCTTTCTTT.

This clone was detected once. The chain combines TRBV5-1 with TRBJ2-5, with D tentatively TRBD2 (6 bases). Germline V gene lookup returns CDR1 SGHRS and CDR2 YFSETQ. The CDR3 contains 15 residues. Deletions cut 3 bases from V and 2 bases from J, with 14 bases between. The CDR3 nucleotides are TGCGCCAGCAGCTCCTGGGGACTCCAGCAAGAGACCCAGTACTTC. Translated: CASSSWGLQQETQYF.

The gene calls are TRBV5-6 and TRBJ2-3, with 8 bases fitting TRBD2. The CDR3 runs to 15 residues. Trimming cost V 2 bases and J 4 bases; bases outside gene matches: 6. Germline V gives CDR1 SGHDT, CDR2 YYEEEE. CDR3 DNA: TGTGCCAGCAGCTTTGGAGCGGGAGAATCAGATACGCAGTATTTT. Amino acids: CASSFGAGESDTQYF.

The chain links TRBV7-2 to TRBJ2-5, with D perhaps matching TRBD1 (5 bases). Trimming took 4 bases from V and 2 from J, leaving 20 bases between them. The length of the CDR3 is 17 residues. Germline V gives CDR1 SGHTA, CDR2 FQGNSA. The CDR3 loop is CASSWPTQDTIQETQYF. The CDR3 DNA sequence: TGTGCCAGCAGCTGGCCGACTCAGGACACAATTCAAGAGACCCAGTACTTC.

The chain combines TRBV2 with TRBJ1-1, with TRBD1 identical over 7 bases. Looked up from germline, CDR1 is SNHLY and CDR2 is FYNNEI. The J segment lost 5 bases and the V segment lost 11 bases, leaving 14 bases of the junction unmatched. This CDR3 region has 14 residues. In DNA form, the CDR3 reads TGTGCCGGGATCGGCAGGGGGAGAGGTACTGAAGCTTTCTTT. This sequence encodes CAGIGRGRGTEAFF.

The V and J genes are TRBV19 and TRBJ2-1; TRBD2 matches 13 bases. The germline gives CDR1 LNHDA, CDR2 SQIVND (reference sequence). CDR3 length: 21 residues. With 1 base clipped from V and 2 bases from J, the junction kept 14 bases outside the gene matches. CDR3 coding DNA: TGTGCCAGTAGTATAGGTCCCCAGGGTCTCGGGACTAGCGGGGCCTACAATGAGCAGTTCTTC. Its protein is CASSIGPQGLGTSGAYNEQFF.

The gene calls are TRBV7-2 and TRBJ2-7; D is unclear. The V end was cut by 2 bases, the J end by 5 bases, with 13 bases between. CDR1 SGHTA and CDR2 FQGNSA come from the germline V gene. The CDR3 has 14 amino acids. DNA of the CDR3: TGTGCCAGCAGCTTAACAGCTAACGAGAACGAGCAGTACTTC. Protein product: CASSLTANENEQYF.

The V and J genes are TRBV5-1 and TRBJ2-6; D is unclear. This CDR3 region has 18 residues. The ends were cut back, 4 bases at V and 2 bases at J, with 19 bases in the middle. Germline V gene sequence: CDR1 SGHRS, CDR2 YFSETQ. CDR3 DNA: TGCGCCAGCAGCCCGACACATCTCGGGCTCACTGGGGCCAACGTCCTGACTTTC. It is translated as CASSPTHLGLTGANVLTF.

V usage is TRBV27 and J usage is TRBJ1-2; tentatively, D is TRBD1 (5 bases). V lost 3 bases and J 4 bases, leaving 15 bases between the germline ends. The CDR3 loop spans 15 amino acids. From germline, CDR1 is MNHEY and CDR2 SMNVEV (reference sequence). The CDR3 nucleotides are TGTGCCAGCAGTTTGGCCATCCACGGGGGCTATGGCTACACCTTC. Its translation is CASSLAIHGGYGYTF.

The chain joins TRBV19 to TRBJ2-1; 10 nucleotides match TRBD2. V was clipped by 1 base and J by 0 bases; unmatched bases: 6. The CDR3 runs 18 residues. Germline V gives CDR1 LNHDA, CDR2 SQIVND (reference sequence). CDR3 sequence (DNA): TGTGCCAGTAGTATAGTACTAGCGGGAAGAGCCTCCTACAATGAGCAGTTCTTC. This codes for CASSIVLAGRASYNEQFF.

J is TRBJ1-1 and V is TRBV4-3; possible D gene TRBD1, 6 bases. Deletions cut 4 bases from V and 1 base from J, with 13 bases between. Germline CDR1 is LGHNA and CDR2 is YSLEER. This CDR3 has 15 residues. The CDR3 sequence is CASSPRGGRNTEAFF. The CDR3 DNA is TGCGCCAGCAGCCCGAGAGGGGGGCGGAACACTGAAGCTTTCTTT.